Following are 10 T cell receptor beta chains from one sample sequenced in a study of blood T cell repertoires in COVID-19. The repertoire was sequenced with immunoSEQ multiplex PCR; TCRdb's copy has only in-frame clones and lacks some. Of hundreds of thousands of clones listed, about 80% are singletons. Sequencing used peripheral blood. The receptors come from a man older than 75 with acute or convalescent COVID-19.

The chain uses TRBV19 and TRBJ2-2, with 7 bases that match TRBD1. The trim removed 7 bases at V and 0 bases at J, leaving 11 bases unmatched. The CDR3 contains 17 residues. Germline-derived CDR1 and CDR2 are LNHDA and SQIVND (reference sequence). The CDR3 reads CASKRRTGTPNTGELFF. The CDR3, as DNA: TGTGCCAGTAAAAGGCGGACAGGTACTCCGAACACCGGGGAGCTGTTTTTT.

In DNA, the CDR3 is TGTGCCAGCAGCTCAGCCGGGACTAGCAACCATGAGCAGTTCTTC. Translation gives CASSSAGTSNHEQFF. The chain links TRBV5-4 to TRBJ2-1; 9 bases are a match to TRBD2. The length of the CDR3 is 15 residues. Germline V gene data show CDR1 as SGHNT and CDR2 as YYREEE (reference sequence). Trimming took 3 bases from V and 8 from J; bases not matched to a gene: 9.

The rearrangement links TRBV28 to TRBJ1-1; maybe TRBD1 (6 bases). Between the trimmed V and J ends, which lost 2 bases and 5 bases, there was a span of 18 bases. CDR1 is MDHEN and CDR2 is SYDVKM in the germline V gene. The CDR3 runs to 16 residues. CDR3 in amino acids: CASSLTSDRPRTEAFF. The CDR3, as DNA: TGTGCCAGCAGTTTAACGAGCGACAGGCCCAGAACTGAAGCTTTCTTT.

J is TRBJ1-1 and V is TRBV18, with D perhaps TRBD1 (6 bases). V lost 5 bases and J 0 bases, leaving 16 bases between the germline ends. The CDR3 totals 16 residues. Germline CDR1 is KGHSH and CDR2 is LQKENI. CDR3 in amino acids: CASSSPGVPMNTEAFF. CDR3 DNA sequence: TGTGCCAGCTCATCTCCAGGGGTTCCTATGAACACTGAAGCTTTCTTT.

The chain links TRBV30 to TRBJ1-2, with no clear D. This CDR3 contains 12 residues. Germline V gene data show CDR1 as GTSNPN and CDR2 as SVGIG (reference sequence). Trimming stripped 2 bases from V and 2 bases from J, with 6 bases between. CDR3 in amino acids: CAWSRGNYGYTF. The CDR3, as DNA: TGTGCCTGGAGTAGAGGGAACTATGGCTACACCTTC.

Concerning this clone itself: Within the sample, other DNA sequences also encode this same CDR3. The chain combines TRBV4-2 with TRBJ2-1, with D perhaps TRBD2 (5 bases). This CDR3 is built from 14 residues. V was pared by 2 bases and J by 3 bases, with 8 bases between. The germline gives CDR1 LGHNA, CDR2 YNFKEQ. The DNA of the CDR3 is TGTGCCAGCAGCCAACCGAGCGGCTACAATGAGCAGTTCTTC. It specifies CASSQPSGYNEQFF.

This clone was found a few times. The gene calls are TRBV24-1 and TRBJ2-7; D uncertain. The CDR3 consists of 13 residues. The ends were cut back, 4 bases at V and 0 bases at J, with 6 bases in the middle. Germline V lookup: CDR1 KGHDR, CDR2 SFDVKD. The CDR3 is CATSDSGSYEQYF. CDR3 DNA: TGTGCCACCAGTGACTCCGGCTCCTACGAGCAGTACTTC.

This clone is a singleton in its sample. Different DNA sequences within this sample yield the same CDR3. The gene calls are TRBV19 and TRBJ1-5; 8 bases are a match to TRBD1. V trimming: 5 bases; J trimming: 7 bases; junction bases outside the gene matches: 4. Germline loops: CDR1 LNHDA, CDR2 SQIVND (reference sequence). The CDR3 runs 13 residues. CDR3 in DNA: TGTGCCAGTAGTCGGGCAGGGGGCCAGCCCCAGCATTTT. Translation gives CASSRAGGQPQHF.

The rearrangement uses TRBV12-5 and TRBJ2-7, with 7 bases that match TRBD1. Germline lookup yields CDR1 LGHNT and CDR2 FRNRAP. The ends lost 5 bases at V and 1 base at J; junction bases unmatched: 17. The CDR3 is made up of 18 amino acids. In nucleotides, the CDR3 is TGTGCTAGTGGTCTTGGTACAAAGGGGGCGACCCTATCCTACGAGCAGTACTTC. Its translation is CASGLGTKGATLSYEQYF.

The chain links TRBV6-5 to TRBJ2-5, with 8 bases lining up with TRBD1. The trim removed 6 bases at V and 2 bases at J, leaving 2 bases unmatched. The CDR3 is made up of 13 amino acids. Germline CDR1 is MNHEY and CDR2 is SVGAGI. CDR3 sequence reads: CASRRTGQETQYF. Written as DNA, the CDR3 is TGTGCCAGCAGGCGGACAGGGCAAGAGACCCAGTACTTC.